A selection of T cell receptor beta chains follows, all from one sample in a study of T cells in Graves' hyperthyroidism and ophthalmopathy. TCRdb redid the calling of the multiplex PCR reads with MiXCR, one entry per CDR3 protein. This table has a few hundred thousand distinct CDR3 sequences, 15% appearing once. Sequencing was done on a sample of blood. The receptor set was obtained from a woman aged 25 to 45 with Graves' hyperthyroidism. Both conserved end residues are part of each CDR3. The D gene is left open where the match is weak. Rows may omit the clone size; those that give it use once, few, many or a size class.

.	TRBV12-3/TRBV12-4	.	TRBJ2-2	CASSYFLGELFF	TGTGCCAGCAGTTACTTCCTCGGTGAGCTGTTTTTT
many	TRBV3-1	.	TRBJ1-2	CASSEGQGNSGYTF	TGTGCCAGCAGCGAGGGGCAGGGGAACTCTGGCTACACCTTC
.	TRBV6-5	TRBD2	TRBJ2-5	CASSYEAGGPGLVQETQYF	TGTGCCAGCAGTTACGAAGCGGGAGGGCCCGGTTTGGTACAAGAGACCCAGTACTTC
.	TRBV7-9	.	TRBJ2-1	CASRLGEEGYNEQFF	TGTGCCAGCAGGTTGGGGGAAGAGGGGTACAATGAGCAGTTCTTC
.	TRBV7-9	.	TRBJ1-1	CASNPGSSTEAFF	TGTGCCAGCAACCCGGGGAGTAGCACTGAAGCTTTCTTT
few	TRBV6-1	.	TRBJ1-5	CASSPGTNQPQHF	TGTGCCAGCAGCCCGGGGACGAATCAGCCCCAGCATTTT
.	TRBV15	.	TRBJ1-2	CATSIGEEYGYTF	TGTGCCACCAGCATCGGGGAAGAATATGGCTACACCTTC
few	TRBV7-8	TRBD2	TRBJ2-5	CASSPSEREPQETQYF	TGTGCCAGCAGCCCGTCGGAGCGGGAGCCCCAGGAGACCCAGTACTTC
few	TRBV12-5	TRBD2	TRBJ2-5	CASGFSGLAGVQETQYF	TGTGCTAGTGGTTTCTCGGGACTAGCGGGAGTACAAGAGACCCAGTACTTC
many	TRBV11-3	TRBD1	TRBJ2-1	CASSRDSSNEQFF	TGTGCCAGCAGTCGGGACAGCTCCAATGAGCAGTTCTTC
.	TRBV24-1	TRBD1	TRBJ1-2	CATSDPRQGRGYGYTF	TGTGCCACCAGTGACCCTAGACAGGGCCGGGGCTATGGCTACACCTTC
few	TRBV5-1	.	TRBJ2-5	CASSLGRIVQETQYF	TGCGCCAGCAGCTTGGGACGGATCGTTCAAGAGACCCAGTACTTC
.	TRBV5-1	TRBD2	TRBJ2-5	CASSWLADQETQYF	TGCGCCAGCAGCTGGCTAGCGGACCAAGAGACCCAGTACTTC
many	TRBV7-9	TRBD1	TRBJ2-5	CASSLDIGGHQETQYF	TGTGCCAGCAGCTTGGATATAGGGGGCCACCAAGAGACCCAGTACTTC
few	TRBV5-1	.	TRBJ1-5	CASSLDQGSNQPQHF	TGCGCCAGCAGCTTGGATCAGGGGAGCAATCAGCCTCAGCATTTT
.	TRBV7-9	.	TRBJ2-1	CASSLGPTPYTEQFF	TGTGCCAGCAGCTTAGGACCCACGCCTTATACTGAGCAGTTCTTC
many	TRBV7-2	.	TRBJ2-7	CASSAPPLSDEQYF	TGTGCCAGCAGCGCCCCCCCCTTGAGTGACGAGCAGTACTTC
few	TRBV11-2	.	TRBJ2-1	CASSSTGTINNEQFF	TGTGCCAGCAGCTCAACCGGGACGATTAACAATGAGCAGTTCTTC
.	TRBV29-1	.	TRBJ1-4	CSVGGLSEKLFF	TGCAGCGTTGGGGGATTAAGTGAAAAACTGTTTTTT
.	TRBV28	TRBD2	TRBJ2-3	CASSLPGLAGGEDTQYF	TGTGCCAGCAGTTTACCGGGACTAGCGGGAGGAGAAGATACGCAGTATTTT
many	TRBV7-8	.	TRBJ2-7	CASTPRANSYEQYF	TGTGCCAGCACCCCGCGGGCGAATTCCTACGAGCAGTACTTC
few	TRBV7-8	TRBD2	TRBJ2-1	CASSLAGTSPNEQFF	TGTGCCAGCAGCTTAGCGGGGACTAGTCCCAATGAGCAGTTCTTC
few	TRBV18	TRBD1	TRBJ2-3	CASSPGQGARDTQYF	TGTGCCAGCTCTCCGGGACAGGGGGCGAGGGATACGCAGTATTTT
few	TRBV13	TRBD2	TRBJ2-5	CASSIAGGETQYF	TGTGCCAGCTCCATAGCGGGAGGTGAGACCCAGTACTTC
many	TRBV2	.	TRBJ2-7	CAKDITSSEQYF	TGTGCCAAAGACATTACTAGCTCCGAGCAGTACTTC
.	TRBV6-9	.	TRBJ2-7	CASSYDQGSSEQYF	TGTGCCAGCAGTTACGACCAGGGGAGCTCCGAGCAGTACTTC
.	TRBV27	.	TRBJ1-6	CASSYRLSSYNSPLHF	TGTGCCAGCAGTTACAGACTTAGCTCCTATAATTCACCCCTCCACTTT
.	TRBV12-5	.	TRBJ1-3	CASGHTGSGNTIYF	TGTGCTAGTGGCCACACAGGGTCTGGAAACACCATATATTTT
many	TRBV10-3	TRBD2	TRBJ2-1	CAISERKILAGGNEQFF	TGTGCCATCAGTGAACGGAAAATTTTAGCGGGTGGCAATGAGCAGTTCTTC
few	TRBV20-1	.	TRBJ2-5	CSAELVGTETQYF	TGCAGTGCCGAGTTGGTGGGTACGGAGACCCAGTACTTC
many	TRBV11-1	.	TRBJ2-7	CASSFWREEPYEQYF	TGTGCCAGCAGCTTTTGGAGGGAGGAGCCCTACGAGCAGTACTTC
few	TRBV12-3/TRBV12-4	TRBD2	TRBJ2-4	CASSHRPFLGREGFEAKNIQYF	TGTGCCAGCAGCCACCGACCGTTCCTCGGGCGGGAGGGGTTCGAAGCCAAAAACATTCAGTACTTC
many	TRBV6-5	.	TRBJ2-4	CASRLDGSAKNIQYF	TGTGCCAGCAGACTCGACGGTTCAGCCAAAAACATTCAGTACTTC
few	TRBV20-1	.	TRBJ1-6	CSASTGNSYNSPLHF	TGCAGTGCTAGCACAGGGAACTCCTATAATTCACCCCTCCACTTT
.	TRBV10-3	.	TRBJ2-5	CAISEPDTGRGETQYF	TGTGCCATCAGTGAACCAGACACCGGTAGGGGAGAGACCCAGTACTTC
many	TRBV3-1	.	TRBJ2-2	CASSPTPKEENTGELFF	TGTGCCAGCAGCCCCACCCCCAAAGAGGAGAACACCGGGGAGCTGTTTTTT
many	TRBV2	.	TRBJ1-5	CASRRRDPPNQPQHF	TGTGCCAGCAGACGCCGGGACCCTCCCAATCAGCCCCAGCATTTT
.	TRBV7-3	.	TRBJ1-1	CASSLSSGEKAFF	TGTGCCAGCAGCTTAAGCTCAGGGGAGAAAGCTTTCTTT
few	TRBV6-2/TRBV6-3	TRBD1	TRBJ1-5	CASRPGQGTQPQHF	TGTGCCAGCAGGCCGGGACAGGGAACTCAGCCCCAGCATTTT
.	TRBV9	TRBD1	TRBJ1-6	CASSVGDREGSPLHF	TGTGCCAGCAGCGTAGGAGACAGGGAAGGTTCACCCCTCCACTTT
.	TRBV14	.	TRBJ2-1	CASSHADGSSYNEQFF	TGTGCCAGCAGCCACGCCGACGGGAGCTCCTACAATGAGCAGTTCTTC
.	TRBV30	.	TRBJ1-4	CAWRTGVGEKLFF	TGTGCCTGGAGGACGGGGGTAGGGGAAAAACTGTTTTTT